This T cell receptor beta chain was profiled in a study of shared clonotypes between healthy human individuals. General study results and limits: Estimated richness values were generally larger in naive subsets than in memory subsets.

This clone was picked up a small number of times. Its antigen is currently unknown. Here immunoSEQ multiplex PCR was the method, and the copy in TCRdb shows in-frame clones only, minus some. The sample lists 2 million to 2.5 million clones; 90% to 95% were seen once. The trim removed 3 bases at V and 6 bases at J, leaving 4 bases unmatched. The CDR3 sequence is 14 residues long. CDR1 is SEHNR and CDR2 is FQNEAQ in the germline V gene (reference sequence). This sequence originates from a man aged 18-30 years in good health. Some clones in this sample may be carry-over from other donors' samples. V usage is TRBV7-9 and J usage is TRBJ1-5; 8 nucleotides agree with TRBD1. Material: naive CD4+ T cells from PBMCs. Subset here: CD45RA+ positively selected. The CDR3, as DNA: TGTGCCAGCAGCTTTGCAGGGGGCTTTCAGCCCCAGCATTTT. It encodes CASSFAGGFQPQHF.